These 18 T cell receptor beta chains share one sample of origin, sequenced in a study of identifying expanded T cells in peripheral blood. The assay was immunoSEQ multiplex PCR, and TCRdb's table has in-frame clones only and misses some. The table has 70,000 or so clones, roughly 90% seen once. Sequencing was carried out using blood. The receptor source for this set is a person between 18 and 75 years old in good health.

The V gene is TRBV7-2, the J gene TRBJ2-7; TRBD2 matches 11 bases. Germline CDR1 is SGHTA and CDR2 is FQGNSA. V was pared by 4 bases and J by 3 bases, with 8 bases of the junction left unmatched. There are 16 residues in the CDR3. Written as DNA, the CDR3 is TGTGCCAGCAGCTCCCCTTTAGCGGGAGGGCGCTACGAGCAGTACTTC. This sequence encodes CASSSPLAGGRYEQYF.

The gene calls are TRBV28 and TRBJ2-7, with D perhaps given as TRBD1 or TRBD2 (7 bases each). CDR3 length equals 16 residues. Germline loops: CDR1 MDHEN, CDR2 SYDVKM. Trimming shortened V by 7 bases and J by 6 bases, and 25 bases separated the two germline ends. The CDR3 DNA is TGTGCCAGCACCCAGGGAGGGGGCGCCATTCTATCCGAGCAGTACTTC. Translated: CASTQGGGAILSEQYF.

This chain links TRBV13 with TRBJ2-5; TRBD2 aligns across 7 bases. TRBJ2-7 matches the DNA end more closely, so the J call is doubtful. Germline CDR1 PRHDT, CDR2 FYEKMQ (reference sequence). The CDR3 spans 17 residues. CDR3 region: CASSPAWGGGTEYEQYF. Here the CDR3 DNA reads TGTGCCAGCAGCCCCGCCTGGGGGGGAGGGACCGAATACGAGCAGTACTTC.

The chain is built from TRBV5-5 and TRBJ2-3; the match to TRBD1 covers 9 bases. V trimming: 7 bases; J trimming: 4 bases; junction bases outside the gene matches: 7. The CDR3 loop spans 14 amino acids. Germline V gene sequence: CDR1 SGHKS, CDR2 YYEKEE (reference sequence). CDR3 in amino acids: CASRTTGGADTQYF. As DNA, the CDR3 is TGTGCCAGCCGAACCACAGGGGGCGCAGATACGCAGTATTTT.

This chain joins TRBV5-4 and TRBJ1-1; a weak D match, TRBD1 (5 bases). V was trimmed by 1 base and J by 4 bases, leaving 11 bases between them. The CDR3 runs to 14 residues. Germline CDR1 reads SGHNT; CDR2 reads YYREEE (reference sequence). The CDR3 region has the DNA TGTGCCAGCAGCTTGCGTCAGGGACGCACTGAAGCTTTCTTT. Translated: CASSLRQGRTEAFF.

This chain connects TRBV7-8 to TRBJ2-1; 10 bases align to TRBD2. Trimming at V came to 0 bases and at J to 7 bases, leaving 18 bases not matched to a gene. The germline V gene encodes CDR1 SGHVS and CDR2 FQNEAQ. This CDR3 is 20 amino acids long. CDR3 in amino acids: CASSLALVWTSGYSGNEQFF. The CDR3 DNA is TGTGCCAGCAGCTTAGCCTTAGTATGGACTAGCGGTTATAGCGGAAATGAGCAGTTCTTC.

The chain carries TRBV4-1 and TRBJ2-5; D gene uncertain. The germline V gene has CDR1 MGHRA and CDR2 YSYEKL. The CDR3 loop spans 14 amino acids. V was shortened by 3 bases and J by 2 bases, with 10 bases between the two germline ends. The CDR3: CASSHPPSQETQYF. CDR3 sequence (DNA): TGCGCCAGCAGCCACCCTCCTAGTCAAGAGACCCAGTACTTC.

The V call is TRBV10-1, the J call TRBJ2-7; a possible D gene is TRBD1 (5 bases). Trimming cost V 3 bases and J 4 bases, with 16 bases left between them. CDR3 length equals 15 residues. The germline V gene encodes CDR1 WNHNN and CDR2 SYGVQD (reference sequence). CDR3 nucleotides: TGCGCCAGCAGTGATGGACAAACCGCCCCGTACGAGCAGTACTTC. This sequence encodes CASSDGQTAPYEQYF.

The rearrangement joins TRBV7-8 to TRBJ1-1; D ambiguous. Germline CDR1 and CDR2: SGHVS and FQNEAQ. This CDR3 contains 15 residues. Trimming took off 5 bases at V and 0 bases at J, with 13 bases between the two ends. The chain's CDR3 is CASSLKRQLNTEAFF. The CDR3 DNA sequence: TGTGCCAGCAGCCTCAAGCGGCAACTGAACACTGAAGCTTTCTTT.

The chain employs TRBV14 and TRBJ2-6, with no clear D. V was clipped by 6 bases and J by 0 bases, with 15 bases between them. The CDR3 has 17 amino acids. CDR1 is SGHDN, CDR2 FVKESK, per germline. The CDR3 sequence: CASSPKRRASGANVLTF. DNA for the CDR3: TGTGCCAGCAGTCCAAAAAGACGGGCCTCTGGGGCCAACGTCCTGACTTTC.

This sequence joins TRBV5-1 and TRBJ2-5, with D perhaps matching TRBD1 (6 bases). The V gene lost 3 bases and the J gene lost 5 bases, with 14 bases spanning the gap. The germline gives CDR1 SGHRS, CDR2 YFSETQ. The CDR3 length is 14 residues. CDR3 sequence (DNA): TGCGCCAGCAGCTACCCCGGACAGAGCGAGACCCAGTACTTC. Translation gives CASSYPGQSETQYF.

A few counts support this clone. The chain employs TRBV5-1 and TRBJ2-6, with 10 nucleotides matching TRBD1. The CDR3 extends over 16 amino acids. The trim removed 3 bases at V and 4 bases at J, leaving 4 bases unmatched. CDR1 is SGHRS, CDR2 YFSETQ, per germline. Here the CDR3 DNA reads TGCGCCAGCAGCTGGACAGGGGGTGGAGGGGCCAACGTCCTGACTTTC. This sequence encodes CASSWTGGGGANVLTF.

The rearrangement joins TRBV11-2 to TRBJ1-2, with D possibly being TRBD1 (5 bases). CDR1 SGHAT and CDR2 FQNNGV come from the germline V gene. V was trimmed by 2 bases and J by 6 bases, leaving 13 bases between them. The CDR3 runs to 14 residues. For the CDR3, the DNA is TGTGCCAGCAGCTTAAGGGCCGGGGGTAATGGCTACACCTTC. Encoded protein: CASSLRAGGNGYTF.

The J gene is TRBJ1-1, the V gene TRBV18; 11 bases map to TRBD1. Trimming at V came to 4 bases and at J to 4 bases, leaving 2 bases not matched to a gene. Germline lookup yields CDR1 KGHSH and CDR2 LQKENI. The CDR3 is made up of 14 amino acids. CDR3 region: CASSLGTGGTEAFF. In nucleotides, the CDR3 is TGTGCCAGCTCACTGGGGACAGGGGGCACTGAAGCTTTCTTT.

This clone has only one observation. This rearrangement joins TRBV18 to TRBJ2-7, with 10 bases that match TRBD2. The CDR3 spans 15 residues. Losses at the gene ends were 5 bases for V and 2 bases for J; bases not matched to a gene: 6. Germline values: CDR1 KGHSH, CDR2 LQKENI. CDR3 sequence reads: CASSSGLAEAYEQYF. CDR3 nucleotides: TGTGCCAGCTCATCCGGACTAGCGGAAGCCTACGAGCAGTACTTC.

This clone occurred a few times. DNA of the CDR3: TGCAGCGTTAGGAAGCGGGAGGACGAGCAGTACTTC. Translating gives CSVRKREDEQYF. The chain links TRBV29-1 to TRBJ2-7; TRBD2 matches at 9 bases. This CDR3 has 12 amino acids. CDR1 and CDR2 (germline): SQVTM, ANQGSEA. Losses at the gene ends were 5 bases for V and 5 bases for J; bases not matched to a gene: 4.

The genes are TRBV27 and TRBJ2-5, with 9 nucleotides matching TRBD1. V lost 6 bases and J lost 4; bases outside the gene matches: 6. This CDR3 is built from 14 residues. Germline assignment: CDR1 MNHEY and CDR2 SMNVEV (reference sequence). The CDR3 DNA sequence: TGTGCCAGCAGACCACAGGGGGCCGCAGAGACCCAGTACTTC. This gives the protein CASRPQGAAETQYF.

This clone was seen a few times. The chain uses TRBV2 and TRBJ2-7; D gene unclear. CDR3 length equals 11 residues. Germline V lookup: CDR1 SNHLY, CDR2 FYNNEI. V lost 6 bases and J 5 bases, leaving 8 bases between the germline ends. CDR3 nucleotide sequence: TGTGCCAGCAGGGCGGCCCACGAGCAGTACTTC. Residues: CASRAAHEQYF.